This T cell receptor (beta chain) emerged from a study of radiotherapy plus CTLA-4 blockade in lung cancer. Patients in the study, people with chemo-refractory metastatic non-small-cell lung cancer, received focal radiation plus ipilimumab CTLA-4 blockade. Clones were read by immunoSEQ multiplex PCR, and TCRdb kept only the in-frame ones, dropping some. The sample consists of 81,000 or so clones, under 85% of them appearing once. Findings and limits, study-wide: Radiotherapy plus ipilimumab was followed by expansion in blood of tumor-derived TCR clones.

In the case of this clone: Its antigen remains unknown.

V lost 0 bases, J lost 3 bases, and 15 bases lay in between. The CDR3 extends over 16 amino acids. Looked up from germline, CDR1 is SGHAT and CDR2 is FQNNGV. The chain links TRBV11-2 to TRBJ2-7; a possible D gene is TRBD2 (5 bases). The source was peripheral blood, collected from a patient treated with radiotherapy plus ipilimumab. The sequence derives from a human donor with non-small cell lung cancer who had stable disease on radiotherapy plus ipilimumab. The CDR3 nucleotides read TGTGCCAGCAGCTTAGATCAGGCTCGAGGGCGCTACGAGCAGTACTTC. Translating it yields CASSLDQARGRYEQYF. The whole variable domain, remainder taken from reference TRBV11-2 and TRBJ2-7, is EAGVAQSPRYKIIEKRQSVAFWCNPISGHATLYWYQQILGQGPKLLIQFQNNGVVDDSQLPKDRFSAERLKGVDSTLKIQPAKLEDSAVYLCASSLDQARGRYEQYFGPGTRLTVT.